This T cell receptor (beta chain) is drawn from a study of blood T cell repertoires in COVID-19. Under the authors' procedure: Reference gene primer amplification gave nucleated cell count estimates. The protocol was immunoSEQ multiplex PCR, while the TCRdb copy is restricted to in-frame clones and leaves out a portion. V and J calls and clone size follow that table, whereas D and trimming were derived from the DNA. The sample lists about 95,000 clones, approximately 80% seen once, with roughly 4.8% in the top ten. Recruited during active infection, patients (from Seattle) were subsequently followed longitudinally. The clonotype was recovered from a man older than 75 with COVID-19, enrolled during active disease. The sequenced sample was peripheral blood.

The CDR3 sequence: CASSYSNRGVYNEQFF. The CDR3 nucleotides are TGTGCCAGCAGTTACTCGAACAGGGGGGTCTACAATGAGCAGTTCTTC. The genes are TRBV6-5 and TRBJ2-1; TRBD1 aligns across 8 bases. CDR3 length: 16 amino acids. Germline-derived CDR1 and CDR2 are MNHEY and SVGAGI. Trimming took 0 bases from V and 3 from J; bases not matched to a gene: 4.